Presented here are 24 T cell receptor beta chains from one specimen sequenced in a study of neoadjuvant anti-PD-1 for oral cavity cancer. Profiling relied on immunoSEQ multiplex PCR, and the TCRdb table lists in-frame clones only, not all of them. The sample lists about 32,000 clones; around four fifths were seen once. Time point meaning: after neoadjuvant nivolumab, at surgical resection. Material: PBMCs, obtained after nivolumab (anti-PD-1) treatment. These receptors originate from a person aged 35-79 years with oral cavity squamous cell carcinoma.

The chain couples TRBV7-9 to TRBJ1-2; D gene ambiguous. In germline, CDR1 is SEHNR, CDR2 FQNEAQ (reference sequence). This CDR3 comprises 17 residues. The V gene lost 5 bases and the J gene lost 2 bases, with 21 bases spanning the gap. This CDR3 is CASSPNALGVRNYGYTF. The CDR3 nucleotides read TGTGCCAGCAGCCCCAATGCTCTTGGGGTAAGAAACTATGGCTACACCTTC.

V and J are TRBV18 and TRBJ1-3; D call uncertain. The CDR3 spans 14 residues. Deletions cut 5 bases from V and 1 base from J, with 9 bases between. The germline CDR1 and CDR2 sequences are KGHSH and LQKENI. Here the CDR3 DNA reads TGTGCCAGCTCAGATTTAGGATCTGGAAACACCATATATTTT. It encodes CASSDLGSGNTIYF.

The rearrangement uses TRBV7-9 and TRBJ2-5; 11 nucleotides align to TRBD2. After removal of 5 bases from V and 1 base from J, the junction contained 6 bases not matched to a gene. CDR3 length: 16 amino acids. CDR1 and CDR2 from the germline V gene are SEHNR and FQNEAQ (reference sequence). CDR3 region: CASSALAGGPQETQYF. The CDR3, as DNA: TGTGCCAGCAGCGCCCTAGCGGGGGGCCCCCAAGAGACCCAGTACTTC.

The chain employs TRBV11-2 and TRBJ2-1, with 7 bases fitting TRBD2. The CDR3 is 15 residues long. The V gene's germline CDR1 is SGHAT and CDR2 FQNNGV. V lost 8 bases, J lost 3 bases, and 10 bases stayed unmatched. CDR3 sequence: CASGPTGGFYNEQFF. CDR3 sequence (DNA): TGTGCCAGCGGCCCGACCGGGGGGTTCTACAATGAGCAGTTCTTC.

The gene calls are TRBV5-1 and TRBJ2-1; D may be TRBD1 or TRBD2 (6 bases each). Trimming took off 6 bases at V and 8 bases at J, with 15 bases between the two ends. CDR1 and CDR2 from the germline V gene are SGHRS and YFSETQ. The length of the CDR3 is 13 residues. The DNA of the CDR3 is TGCGCCAGCAAGAGGGGGAGGAATCATGAGCAGTTCTTC. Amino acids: CASKRGRNHEQFF.

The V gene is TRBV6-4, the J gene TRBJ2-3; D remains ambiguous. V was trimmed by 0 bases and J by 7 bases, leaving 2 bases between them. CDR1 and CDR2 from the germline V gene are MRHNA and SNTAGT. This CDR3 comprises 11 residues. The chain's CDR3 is CASSDSYTQYF. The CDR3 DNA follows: TGTGCCAGCAGTGACTCCTATACGCAGTATTTT.

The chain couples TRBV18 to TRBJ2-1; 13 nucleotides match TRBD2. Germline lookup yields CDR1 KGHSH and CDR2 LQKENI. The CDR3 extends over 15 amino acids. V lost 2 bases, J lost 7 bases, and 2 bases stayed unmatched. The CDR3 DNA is TGTGCCAGCTCACCAACTAGCGGGGGGGTGAATGAGCAGTTCTTC. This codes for CASSPTSGGVNEQFF. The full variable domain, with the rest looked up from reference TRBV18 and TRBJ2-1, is NAGVMQNPRHLVRRRGQEARLRCSPMKGHSHVYWYRQLPEEGLKFMVYLQKENIIDESGMPKERFSAEFPKEGPSILRIQQVVRGDSAAYFCASSPTSGGVNEQFFGPGTRLTVL.

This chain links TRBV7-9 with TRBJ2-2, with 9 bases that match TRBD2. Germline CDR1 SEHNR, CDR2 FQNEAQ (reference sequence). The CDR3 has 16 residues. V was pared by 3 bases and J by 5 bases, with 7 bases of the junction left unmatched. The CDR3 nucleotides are TGTGCCAGCAGCTTGCCTAGCGGGGAGCAGACCGGGGAGCTGTTTTTT. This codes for CASSLPSGEQTGELFF.

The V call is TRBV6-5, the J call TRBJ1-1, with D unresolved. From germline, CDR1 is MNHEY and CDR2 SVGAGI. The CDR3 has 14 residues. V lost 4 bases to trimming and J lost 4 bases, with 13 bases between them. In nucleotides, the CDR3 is TGTGCCAGCAGTTTTGTGGGGATGAGCACTGAAGCTTTCTTT. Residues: CASSFVGMSTEAFF.

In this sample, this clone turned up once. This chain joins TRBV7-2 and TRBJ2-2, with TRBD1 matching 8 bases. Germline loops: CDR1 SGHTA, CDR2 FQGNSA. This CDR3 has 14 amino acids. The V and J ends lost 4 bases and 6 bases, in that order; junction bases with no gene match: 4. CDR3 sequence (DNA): TGTGCCAGCAGCTCGCAGGGGGCCTCCGGGGAGCTGTTTTTT. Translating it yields CASSSQGASGELFF.

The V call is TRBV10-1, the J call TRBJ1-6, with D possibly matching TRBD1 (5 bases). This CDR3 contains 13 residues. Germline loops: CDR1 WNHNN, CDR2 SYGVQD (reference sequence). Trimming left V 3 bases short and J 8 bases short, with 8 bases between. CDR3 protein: CASSDDSYSPLHF. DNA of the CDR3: TGCGCCAGCAGTGACGACAGTTATTCACCCCTCCACTTT.

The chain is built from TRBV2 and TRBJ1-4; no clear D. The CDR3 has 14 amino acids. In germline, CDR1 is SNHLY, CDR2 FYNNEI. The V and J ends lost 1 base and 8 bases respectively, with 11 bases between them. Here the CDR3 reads CASSEEWVGEKLFF. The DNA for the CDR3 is TGTGCCAGCAGTGAAGAGTGGGTAGGGGAAAAACTGTTTTTT.

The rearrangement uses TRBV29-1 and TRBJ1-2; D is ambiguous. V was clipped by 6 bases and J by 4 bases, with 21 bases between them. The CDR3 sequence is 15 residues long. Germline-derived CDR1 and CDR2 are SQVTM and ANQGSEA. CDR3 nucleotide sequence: TGCAGCGTCATCGACCAGCACAGAACAACCTATGGCTACACCTTC. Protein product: CSVIDQHRTTYGYTF.

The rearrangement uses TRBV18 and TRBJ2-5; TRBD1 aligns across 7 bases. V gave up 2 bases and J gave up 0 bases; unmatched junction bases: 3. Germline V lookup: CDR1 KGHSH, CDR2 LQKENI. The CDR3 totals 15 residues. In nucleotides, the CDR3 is TGTGCCAGCTCACCAAGGCAGGGGGACCAAGAGACCCAGTACTTC. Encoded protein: CASSPRQGDQETQYF.

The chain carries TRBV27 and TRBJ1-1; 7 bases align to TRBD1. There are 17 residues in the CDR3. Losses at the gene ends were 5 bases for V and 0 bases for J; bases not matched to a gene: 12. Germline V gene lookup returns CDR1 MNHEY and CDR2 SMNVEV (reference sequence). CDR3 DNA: TGTGCCAGCAGTCCAAGGGGCCCGGGACAGATGAACACTGAAGCTTTCTTT. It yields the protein CASSPRGPGQMNTEAFF.

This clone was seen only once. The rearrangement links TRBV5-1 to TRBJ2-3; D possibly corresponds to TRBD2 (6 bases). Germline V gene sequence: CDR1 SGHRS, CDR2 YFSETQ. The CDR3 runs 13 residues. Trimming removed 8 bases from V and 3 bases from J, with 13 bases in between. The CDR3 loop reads CASQLAWTDTQYF. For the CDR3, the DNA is TGCGCCAGTCAACTAGCTTGGACAGATACGCAGTATTTT. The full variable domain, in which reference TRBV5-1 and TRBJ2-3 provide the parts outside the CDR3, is KAGVTQTPRYLIKTRGQQVTLSCSPISGHRSVSWYQQTPGQGLQFLFEYFSETQRNKGNFPGRFSGRQFSNSRSEMNVSTLELGDSALYLCASQLAWTDTQYFGPGTRLTVL.

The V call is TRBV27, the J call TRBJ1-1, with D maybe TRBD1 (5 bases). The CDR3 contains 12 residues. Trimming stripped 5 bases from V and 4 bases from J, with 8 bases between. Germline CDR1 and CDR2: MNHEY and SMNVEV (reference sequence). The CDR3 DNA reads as TGTGCCAGCAGTCCCGGGGGCACTGAAGCTTTCTTT. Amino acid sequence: CASSPGGTEAFF.

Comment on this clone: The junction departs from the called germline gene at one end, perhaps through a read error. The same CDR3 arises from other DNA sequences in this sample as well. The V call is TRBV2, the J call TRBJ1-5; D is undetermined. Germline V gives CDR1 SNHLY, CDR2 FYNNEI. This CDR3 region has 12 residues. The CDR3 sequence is CASSEGGSAQHF. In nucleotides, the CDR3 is TGTGCTAGCAGTGAAGGAGGGTCGGCCCAGCATTTT.

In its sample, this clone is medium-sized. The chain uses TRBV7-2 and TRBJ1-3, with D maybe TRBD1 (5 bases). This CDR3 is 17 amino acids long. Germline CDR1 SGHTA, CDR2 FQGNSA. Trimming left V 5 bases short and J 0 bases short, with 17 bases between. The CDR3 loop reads CASSVGTGRSSGNTIYF. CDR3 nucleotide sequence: TGTGCCAGCAGCGTAGGCACAGGCCGAAGCTCTGGAAACACCATATATTTT.

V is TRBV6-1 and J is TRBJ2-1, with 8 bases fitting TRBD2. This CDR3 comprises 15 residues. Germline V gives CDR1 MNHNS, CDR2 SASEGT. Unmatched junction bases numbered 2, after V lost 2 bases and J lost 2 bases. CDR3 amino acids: CASSEFSGTYNEQFF. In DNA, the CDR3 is TGTGCCAGCAGTGAATTTAGCGGGACCTACAATGAGCAGTTCTTC.

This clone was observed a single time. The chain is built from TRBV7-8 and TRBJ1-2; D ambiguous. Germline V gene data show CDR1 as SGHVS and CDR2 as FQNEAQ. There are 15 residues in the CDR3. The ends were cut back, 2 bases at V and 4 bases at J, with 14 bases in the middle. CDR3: CASSLKVELSYGYTF. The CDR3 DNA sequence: TGTGCCAGCAGCTTAAAAGTAGAGCTCTCCTATGGCTACACCTTC.

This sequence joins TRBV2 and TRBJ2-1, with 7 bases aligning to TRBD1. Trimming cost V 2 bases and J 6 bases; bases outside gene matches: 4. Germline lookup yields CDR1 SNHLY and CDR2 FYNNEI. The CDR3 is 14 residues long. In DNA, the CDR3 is TGTGCCAGCAGTGAACGCCAGGGGGTCAATGAGCAGTTCTTC. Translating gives CASSERQGVNEQFF.

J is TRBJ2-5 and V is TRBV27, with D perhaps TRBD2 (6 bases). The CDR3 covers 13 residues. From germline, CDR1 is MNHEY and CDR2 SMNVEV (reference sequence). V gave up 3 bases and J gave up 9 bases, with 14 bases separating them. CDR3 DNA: TGTGCCAGCAGTTTCTCGTCTTCGGGGGCCCAGTACTTC. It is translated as CASSFSSSGAQYF.

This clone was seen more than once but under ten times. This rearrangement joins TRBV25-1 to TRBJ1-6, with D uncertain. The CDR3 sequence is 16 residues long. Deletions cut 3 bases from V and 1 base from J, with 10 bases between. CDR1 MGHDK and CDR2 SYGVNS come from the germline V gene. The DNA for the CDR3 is TGTGCCAGCAGTGAGAGGACGGGGTCCTATAATTCACCCCTCCACTTT. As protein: CASSERTGSYNSPLHF.